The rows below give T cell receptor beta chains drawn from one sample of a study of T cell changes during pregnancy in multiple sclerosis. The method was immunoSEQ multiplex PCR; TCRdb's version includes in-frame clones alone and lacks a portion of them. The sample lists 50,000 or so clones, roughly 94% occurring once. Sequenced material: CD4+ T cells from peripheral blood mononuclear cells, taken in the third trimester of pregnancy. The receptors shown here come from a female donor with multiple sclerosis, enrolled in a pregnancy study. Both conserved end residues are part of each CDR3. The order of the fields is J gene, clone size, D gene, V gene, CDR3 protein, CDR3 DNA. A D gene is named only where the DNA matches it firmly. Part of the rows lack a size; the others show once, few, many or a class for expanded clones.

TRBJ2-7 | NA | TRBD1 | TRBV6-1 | CASSEAGGWDEQYF | TGTGCCAGCAGTGAAGCAGGGGGCTGGGACGAGCAGTACTTC
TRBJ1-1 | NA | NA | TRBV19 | CASSIVAGNTEAFF | TGTGCCAGTAGTATAGTTGCAGGGAACACTGAAGCTTTCTTT
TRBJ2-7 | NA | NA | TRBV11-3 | CASSLRGSGGNRYEQYF | TGTGCCAGCAGCTTAAGGGGCTCAGGGGGGAATCGGTACGAGCAGTACTTC
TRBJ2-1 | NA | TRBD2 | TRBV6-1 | CASSEEGGSYLGSEQFF | TGTGCCAGCAGTGAAGAGGGCGGGAGCTACCTTGGGAGTGAGCAGTTCTTC
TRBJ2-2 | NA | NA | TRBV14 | CASSQASVARELFF | TGTGCCAGCAGCCAAGCCTCGGTAGCCAGGGAGCTGTTTTTT
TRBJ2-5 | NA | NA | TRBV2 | CAGSGLRETQYF | TGTGCCGGCAGTGGACTACGGGAGACCCAGTACTTC
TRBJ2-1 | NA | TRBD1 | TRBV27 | CASNLQGFSYNEQFF | TGTGCCAGCAATCTACAGGGGTTCTCCTACAATGAGCAGTTCTTC
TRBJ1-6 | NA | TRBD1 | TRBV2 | CASRRDSNSPLHF | TGTGCCAGCAGGAGGGACAGTAATTCACCCCTCCACTTT
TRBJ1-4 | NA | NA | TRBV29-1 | CSVLGAGEKLFF | TGCAGCGTTTTGGGGGCTGGGGAAAAACTGTTTTTT
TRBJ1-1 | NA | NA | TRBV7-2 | CASSLGQTILNVEAFF | TGTGCCAGCAGCTTAGGACAGACAATACTAAACGTTGAAGCTTTCTTT
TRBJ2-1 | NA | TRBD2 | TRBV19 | CASRPGTSSYNEQFF | TGTGCCAGTAGGCCAGGGACTAGCTCCTACAATGAGCAGTTCTTC
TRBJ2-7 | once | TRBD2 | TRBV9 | CASSTGLAGSYEQYF | TGTGCCAGCAGCACGGGACTAGCGGGATCCTACGAGCAGTACTTC
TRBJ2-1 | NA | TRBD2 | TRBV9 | CASSVGLAGVNEQFF | TGTGCCAGCAGCGTCGGACTAGCGGGGGTCAATGAGCAGTTCTTC
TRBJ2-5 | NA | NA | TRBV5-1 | CASTQGQGKETQYF | TGCGCCAGCACCCAGGGTCAGGGGAAGGAGACCCAGTACTTC
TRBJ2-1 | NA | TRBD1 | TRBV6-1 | CASSATGAGPFF | TGTGCCAGCAGTGCTACAGGGGCTGGGCCGTTCTTC
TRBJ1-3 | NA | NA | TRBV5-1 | CASSFSRGNTIYF | TGCGCCAGCAGCTTTTCCAGAGGAAACACCATATATTTT
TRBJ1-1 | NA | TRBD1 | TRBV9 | CASSPGTGAMNTEAFF | TGTGCCAGCAGCCCAGGGACAGGGGCTATGAACACTGAAGCTTTCTTT